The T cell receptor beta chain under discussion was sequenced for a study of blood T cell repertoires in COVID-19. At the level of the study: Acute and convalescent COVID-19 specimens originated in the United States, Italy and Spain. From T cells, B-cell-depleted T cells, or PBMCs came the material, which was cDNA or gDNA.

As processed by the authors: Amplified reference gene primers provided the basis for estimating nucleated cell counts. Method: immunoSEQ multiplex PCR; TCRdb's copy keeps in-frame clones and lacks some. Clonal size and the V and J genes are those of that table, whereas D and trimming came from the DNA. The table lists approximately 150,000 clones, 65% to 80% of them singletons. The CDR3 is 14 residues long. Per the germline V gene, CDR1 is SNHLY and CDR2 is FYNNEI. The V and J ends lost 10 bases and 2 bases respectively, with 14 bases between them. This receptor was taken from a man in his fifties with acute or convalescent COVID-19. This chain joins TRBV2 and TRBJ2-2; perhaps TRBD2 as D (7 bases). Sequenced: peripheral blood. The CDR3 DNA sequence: TGTGCCACCAAGGGGGGGGCCAACACCGGGGAGCTGTTTTTT. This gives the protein CATKGGANTGELFF. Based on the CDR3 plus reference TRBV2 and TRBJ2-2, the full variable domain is EPEVTQTPSHQVTQMGQEVILRCVPISNHLYFYWYRQILGQKVEFLVSFYNNEISEKSEIFDDQFSVERPDGSNFTLKIRSTKLEDSAMYFCATKGGANTGELFFGEGSRLTVL.